A selection of T cell receptor beta chains follows, all from one sample in a study of response to subunit inactivated influenza vaccine. TCRdb ran MiXCR on the RT-PCR reads and lists one entry per CDR3 protein. The sample has approximately 700,000 distinct CDR3 sequences, about 14% seen once. Sequencing was performed on PBMCs from blood, taken approximately 15 days before vaccination. Source of these receptors: a man aged 50 to 59 who received an inactivated influenza vaccine. CDR3s leave out the opening cysteine and the closing phenylalanine or tryptophan.

>TRBJ2-1|TRBV20-1
SAHPRTSRSYNEQF
>TRBJ2-3|TRBV29-1
SVILRMISGATDTQY
>TRBJ2-7|TRBV7-6
ASSFGTGGSYEQY
>TRBJ2-7|TRBV4-3
ASSQDGGLLSYEQY
>TRBJ2-1|TRBV5-1
ASSLEGLYSNEQF
>TRBJ2-7|TRBV7-8
ASSFWEASYEQY
>TRBJ2-5|TRBV24-1
ATSDVGTGKETQY
>TRBJ2-1|TRBV7-2
ASSPRPNYNEQF
>TRBJ2-3|TRBV7-2
ASTLAGGRDTQY
>TRBJ2-7|TRBV5-1
ASSLGVAGYEQY
>TRBJ2-1|TRBV5-1
ASSKGPENIEQF
>TRBJ2-7|TRBV27
ASAGTPAYEQY
>TRBJ1-3|TRBV5-6
ASSSTYSGNTIY
>TRBJ2-2|TRBV5-1
ASSLTGQGNTGELF
>TRBJ1-1|TRBV18
ASSPNNAAFNTEAF
>TRBJ2-7|TRBV21-1
ASSRGGNEQY
>TRBJ2-1|TRBV6-5
ASSYEQGSYNEQF
>TRBJ2-2|TRBV28
ASRLSGTGELF
>TRBJ2-1|TRBV5-1
ASSARQDNEQF
>TRBJ1-3|TRBV20-1
SAGLDSGNTIY
>TRBJ2-1|TRBV15
ATSRARRRSYNEQF
>TRBJ2-3|TRBV6-2/TRBV6-3
ASRLPGGAYTQY
>TRBJ2-6|TRBV7-2
ASKINSGANVLT
>TRBJ2-5|TRBV20-1
SGAGTGETQY
>TRBJ1-2|TRBV12-3/TRBV12-4
ASNSGVLLHT
>TRBJ2-1|TRBV25-1
ASKTSDEQF
>TRBJ2-3|TRBV2
ASSEGGGVTDTQY
>TRBJ1-1|TRBV5-1
ASSLELVGTLNTEAF
>TRBJ2-3|TRBV4-3
ASSQGRYGDTQY
>TRBJ2-7|TRBV20-1
SARDGTTGGVEQY
>TRBJ2-1|TRBV4-2
ASSQAEGRREQF
>TRBJ2-2|TRBV24-1
ATSRQGSPGELF
>TRBJ2-7|TRBV27
ASRKLTGGKGTYEQY
>TRBJ2-3|TRBV12-3/TRBV12-4
ASSLFAGDYLTQY
>TRBJ2-3|TRBV7-9
ASSWTGATDTQY
>TRBJ1-2|TRBV5-1
ASSLERGHFYGYT
>TRBJ2-5|TRBV20-1
SARDLQETQY
>TRBJ2-1|TRBV10-3
ATQEGVNEQF
>TRBJ2-7|TRBV7-2
ASSQTAAYEQY
>TRBJ2-1|TRBV2
ASSEIEGDEQF
>TRBJ1-5|TRBV27
ASNPGPTISRSQPQH
>TRBJ2-1|TRBV19
ASSIIDRGRPDVYNEQF
>TRBJ2-1|TRBV5-5
ASSLEPPAGTGPHEQF
>TRBJ2-3|TRBV4-3
ASSQDLASFKDTQY
>TRBJ2-2|TRBV6-2/TRBV6-3
ASSYSPGGRDTGELF
>TRBJ2-5|TRBV5-1
ASSTGLAGGYQETQY
>TRBJ2-4|TRBV3-1
ASSQARLLAKNIQY
>TRBJ2-2|TRBV5-1
ASNLPDGTNTGELF
>TRBJ1-2|TRBV12-3/TRBV12-4
ASSQGPHYGYT
>TRBJ2-1|TRBV6-1
ASRQGSYNEQF
>TRBJ2-6|TRBV12-3/TRBV12-4
ASSPRTGTGANVLT
>TRBJ1-1|TRBV20-1
SAGRTVQAF